Presented here are 2 T cell receptor beta chains from one specimen sequenced in a study of patients and donors after allogeneic stem cell transplantation. One entry per CDR3 protein results from TCRdb running MiXCR on the RT-PCR reads. This table holds 150,000 to 200,000 distinct CDR3 sequences, 24% found once. The material sequenced was blood, either unsorted or a sorted T cell fraction (not recorded which). These TCRs come from a human donor who was either an allogeneic HSCT recipient or a stem cell or donor lymphocyte infusion donor (not recorded which). It is not recorded whose cells these are; they may come from a transplant donor.

This clonotype was seen more than once but under ten times. This chain links TRBV7-9 with TRBJ1-6; D is unclear. Germline loops: CDR1 SEHNR, CDR2 FQNEAQ (reference sequence). The CDR3 covers 14 residues. The V end was cut by 4 bases, the J end by 5 bases, with 9 bases between. The CDR3 bases are TGTGCCAGCAGCTACCGGACGGATAATTCACCCCTCCACTTT. Protein: CASSYRTDNSPLHF.

This clonotype appeared a few times. The gene calls are TRBV5-1 and TRBJ2-3, with 11 bases lining up with TRBD2. V shed 4 bases, J shed 4 bases, and the junction held 8 bases outside the gene matches. The CDR3 sequence is 16 residues long. The germline CDR1 and CDR2 sequences are SGHRS and YFSETQ. CDR3 amino acids: CASSLILAGAADTQYF. In DNA form, the CDR3 reads TGCGCCAGCAGCCTGATACTAGCGGGAGCCGCAGATACGCAGTATTTT.